The entry below describes one T cell receptor beta chain. Original processing methods: Reference gene primer amplification gave nucleated cell count estimates. TCRdb keeps only in-frame clones here, not all; method: immunoSEQ multiplex PCR. Clone size and V and J calls were adopted from that table, with D and trimming inferred from the DNA. Of some 150,000 clones listed, 91% are singletons. Per germline, CDR1 GTSNPN and CDR2 SVGIG (reference sequence). Trimming took off 1 base at V and 2 bases at J, with 9 bases between the two ends. The length of the CDR3 is 13 residues. This specimen comes from a study of blood T cell repertoires in COVID-19. Study-level background: Samples representing acute and convalescent COVID-19 were sourced from the United States, Italy and Spain. Sources were T cells, B-cell-depleted T cells, or PBMCs; the material itself was cDNA or gDNA.

The sequence was obtained from a man over 45 with acute or convalescent COVID-19. The source material was peripheral blood. The chain is built from TRBV30 and TRBJ2-7, with D uncertain. DNA for the CDR3: TGTGCCTGGAGTGGGGCGAGCACCTACGAGCAGTACTTC. It encodes CAWSGASTYEQYF.